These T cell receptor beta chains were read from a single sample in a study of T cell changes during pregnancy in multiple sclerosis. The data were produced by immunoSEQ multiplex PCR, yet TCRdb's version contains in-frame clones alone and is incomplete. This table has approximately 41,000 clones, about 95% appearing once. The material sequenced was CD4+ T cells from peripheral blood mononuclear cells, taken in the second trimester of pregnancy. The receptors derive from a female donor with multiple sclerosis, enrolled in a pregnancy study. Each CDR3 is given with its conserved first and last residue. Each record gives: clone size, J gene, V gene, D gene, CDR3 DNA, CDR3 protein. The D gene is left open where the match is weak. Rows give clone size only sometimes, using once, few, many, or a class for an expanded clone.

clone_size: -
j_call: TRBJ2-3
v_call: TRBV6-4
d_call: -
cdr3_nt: TGTGCCAGCAGTGACACAGGAATTCTCACAGATACGCAGTATTTT
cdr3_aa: CASSDTGILTDTQYF

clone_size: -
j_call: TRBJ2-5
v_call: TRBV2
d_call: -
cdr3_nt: TGTGCCAGCGCTCTAGGGGTGGAGACCCAGTACTTC
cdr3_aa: CASALGVETQYF

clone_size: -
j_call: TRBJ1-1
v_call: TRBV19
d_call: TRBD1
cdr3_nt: TGTGCCAGCAGGACAGGGGGCACTTCAGAAGCTTTCTTT
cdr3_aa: CASRTGGTSEAFF

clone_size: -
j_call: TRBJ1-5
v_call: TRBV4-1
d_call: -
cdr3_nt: TGCGCCAGCAGCCAAGGAAGGATTCTGGCAGGGAAGGACAATCAGCCCCAGCATTTT
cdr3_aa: CASSQGRILAGKDNQPQHF

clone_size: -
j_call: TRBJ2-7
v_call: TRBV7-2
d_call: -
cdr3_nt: TGTGCCAGCAGCTTAGCAGGCTGGGGGGCCTACGAGCAGTACTTC
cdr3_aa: CASSLAGWGAYEQYF

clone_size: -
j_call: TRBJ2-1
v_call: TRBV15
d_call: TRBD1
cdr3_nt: TGTGCCACCAGCAGCCTGACAGGGAAAAGGAATGAGCAGTTCTTC
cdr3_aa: CATSSLTGKRNEQFF

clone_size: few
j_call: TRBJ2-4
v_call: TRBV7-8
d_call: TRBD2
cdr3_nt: TGTGCCAGCAGCCCCTGGCTAGCGGGAGGCATAAACATTCAGTACTTC
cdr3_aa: CASSPWLAGGINIQYF

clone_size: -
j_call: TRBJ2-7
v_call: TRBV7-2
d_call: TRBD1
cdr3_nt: TGTGCCAGCAGCTTCTTACGGACAGGCTATTCCTACGAGCAGTACTTC
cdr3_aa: CASSFLRTGYSYEQYF

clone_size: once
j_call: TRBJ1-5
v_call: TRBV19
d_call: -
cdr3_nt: TGTGCCAGCGGGACATGGGGCAATCAGCCCCAGCATTTT
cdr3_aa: CASGTWGNQPQHF

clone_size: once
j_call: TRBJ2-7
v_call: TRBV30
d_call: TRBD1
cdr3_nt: TGTGCCTGGAGTTCCGACAGGGGGAACGAGAAGTACTTC
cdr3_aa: CAWSSDRGNEKYF

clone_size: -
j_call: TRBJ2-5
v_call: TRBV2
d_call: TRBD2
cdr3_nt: TGTGCCAGCATGGGGACTAGCGGGGGGGAACAAGAGACCCAGTACTTC
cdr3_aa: CASMGTSGGEQETQYF

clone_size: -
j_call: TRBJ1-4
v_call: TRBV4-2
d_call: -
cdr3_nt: TGTGCCAGCAGCCTAGGGGCCCAGGGCGGAGAAAAACTGTTTTTT
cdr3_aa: CASSLGAQGGEKLFF

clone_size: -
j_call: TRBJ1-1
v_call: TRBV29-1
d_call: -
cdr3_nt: TGCAGCGTCGTGAACACTGAAGCTTTCTTT
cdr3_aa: CSVVNTEAFF

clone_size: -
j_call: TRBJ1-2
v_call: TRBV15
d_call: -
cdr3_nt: TGTGCCACCAGCAGAGATGTGGCTTACGGCTACACCTTC
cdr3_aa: CATSRDVAYGYTF

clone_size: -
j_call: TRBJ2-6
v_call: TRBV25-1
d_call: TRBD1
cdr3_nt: TGTGCCAGCGGTCGGGACAGGGGGATATCTGGGGCCAACGTCCTGACTTTC
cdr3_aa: CASGRDRGISGANVLTF

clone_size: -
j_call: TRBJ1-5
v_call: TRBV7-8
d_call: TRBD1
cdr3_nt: TGTGCCAGCAGCCCCGGACAGGGCCTTAATCAGCCCCAGCATTTT
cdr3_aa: CASSPGQGLNQPQHF

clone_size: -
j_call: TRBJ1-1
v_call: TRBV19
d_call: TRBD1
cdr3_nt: TGTGCCACCCAGGGGGGCAGCTTGAACACTGAAGCTTTCTTT
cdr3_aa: CATQGGSLNTEAFF

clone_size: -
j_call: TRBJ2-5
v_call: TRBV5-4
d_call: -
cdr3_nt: TGTGCCAGTGGAGAAGGAGAGACCCAGTACTTC
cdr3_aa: CASGEGETQYF

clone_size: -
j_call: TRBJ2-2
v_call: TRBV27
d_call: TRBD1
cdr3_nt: TGTGCCAGCAGTTCCAACACAGGGGTGGGCACCGGGGAGCTGTTTTTT
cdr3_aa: CASSSNTGVGTGELFF

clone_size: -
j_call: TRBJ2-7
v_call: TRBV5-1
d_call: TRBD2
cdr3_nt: TGCGCCAGCAGCTCCGGCGGGAAGCGGGGGTCCTACGAGCAGTACTTC
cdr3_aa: CASSSGGKRGSYEQYF

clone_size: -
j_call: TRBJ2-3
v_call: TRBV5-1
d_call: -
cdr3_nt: TGCGCCAGCAGCTTGGGGGCGGGGGCCGATACGCAGTATTTT
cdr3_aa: CASSLGAGADTQYF

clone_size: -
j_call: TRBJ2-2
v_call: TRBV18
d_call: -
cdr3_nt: TGTGCCAGCTCAGGGGCAGGAACTATTAACACCGGGGAGCTGTTTTTT
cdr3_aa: CASSGAGTINTGELFF

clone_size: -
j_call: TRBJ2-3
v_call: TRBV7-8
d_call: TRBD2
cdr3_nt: TGTGCCACCCTAGCGGGAGGGAGCACAGATACGCAGTATTTT
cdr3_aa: CATLAGGSTDTQYF

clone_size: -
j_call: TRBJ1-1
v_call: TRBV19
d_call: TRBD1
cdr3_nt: TGTGCCAGTAGTTTTCCGGGACAGCGGTTCACTGAAGCTTTCTTT
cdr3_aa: CASSFPGQRFTEAFF

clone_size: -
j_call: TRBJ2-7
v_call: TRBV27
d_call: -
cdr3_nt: TGTGCCAGCAGTTTGCGGCGCCAGTCCTACGAGCAGTACTTC
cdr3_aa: CASSLRRQSYEQYF

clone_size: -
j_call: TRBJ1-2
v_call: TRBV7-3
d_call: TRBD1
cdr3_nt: TGTGCCAGCAGCTTGACAGGGGGTGCGGATGGCTACACCTTC
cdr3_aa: CASSLTGGADGYTF

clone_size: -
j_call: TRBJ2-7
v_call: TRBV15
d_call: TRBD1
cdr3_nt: TGTGCCACCTCCCAGGACAGGGGGGCGTCCTACGAGCAGTACTTC
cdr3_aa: CATSQDRGASYEQYF

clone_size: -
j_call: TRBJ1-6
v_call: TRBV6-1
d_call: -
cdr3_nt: TGTGCCAGCAGTGAAGGGCTGGGCGCACCCCTCCACTTT
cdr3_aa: CASSEGLGAPLHF

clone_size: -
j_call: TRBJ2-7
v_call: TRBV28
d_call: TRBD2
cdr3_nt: TGTGCCAGCAGTTTAGTACTAGCGGGAGCCTTCGCGCAGTACTTC
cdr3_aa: CASSLVLAGAFAQYF